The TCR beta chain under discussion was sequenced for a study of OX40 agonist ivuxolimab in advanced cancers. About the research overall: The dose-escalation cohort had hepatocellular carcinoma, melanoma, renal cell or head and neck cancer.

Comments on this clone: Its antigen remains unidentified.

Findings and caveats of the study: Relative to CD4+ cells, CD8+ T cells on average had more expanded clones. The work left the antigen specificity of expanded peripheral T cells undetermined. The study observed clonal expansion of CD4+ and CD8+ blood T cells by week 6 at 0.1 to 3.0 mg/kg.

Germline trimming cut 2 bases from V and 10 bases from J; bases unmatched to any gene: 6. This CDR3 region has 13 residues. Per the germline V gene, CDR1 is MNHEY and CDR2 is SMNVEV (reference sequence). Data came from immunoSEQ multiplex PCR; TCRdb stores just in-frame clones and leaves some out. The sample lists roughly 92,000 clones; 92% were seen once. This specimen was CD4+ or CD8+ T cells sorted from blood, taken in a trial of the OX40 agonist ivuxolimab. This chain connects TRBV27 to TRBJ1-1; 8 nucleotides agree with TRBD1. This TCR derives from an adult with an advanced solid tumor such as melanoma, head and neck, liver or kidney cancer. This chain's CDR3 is CASSLLGGQGAFF. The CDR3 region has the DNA TGTGCCAGCAGTTTACTCGGAGGACAGGGAGCTTTCTTT.